Listed below are T cell receptor beta chains from one sample, sequenced in a study of T cells after yellow fever vaccination. From the 5' RACE reads, TCRdb called clonotypes with MiXCR, one entry per CDR3 protein. The data contain a few hundred thousand distinct CDR3 sequences, roughly 6.1% of them singletons. Here the sequenced sample was PBMCs, taken 5 days after the yellow fever booster vaccination. The source of these receptors is a man aged 30-40 years who received the YFV17D yellow fever vaccine. Both conserved end residues are part of each CDR3. The order of the fields is clone size, V gene, D gene, J gene, CDR3 protein. A D gene is named only where the DNA matches it firmly. Expanded clones are given a class, and other clones once, few, many or no size at all.

many,TRBV5-6,TRBD2,TRBJ2-1,CASSLLGSGSAEQFF
-,TRBV11-2,-,TRBJ2-1,CASGGGAGVYEQFF
few,TRBV30,TRBD2,TRBJ2-1,CACAGLADNEQFF
many,TRBV12-3/TRBV12-4,-,TRBJ2-2,CASSLRGDTGELFF
many,TRBV3-1,-,TRBJ1-2,CASSQDGFRGGYTF
many,TRBV4-1,TRBD2,TRBJ2-5,CASSHRWIPGTSGAQETQYF
-,TRBV3-1,-,TRBJ1-2,CAAGAGVGYTF
few,TRBV11-2,-,TRBJ2-3,CASSPLIQDTQYF
many,TRBV6-5,-,TRBJ2-3,CASATPGDTQYF
few,TRBV27,-,TRBJ2-5,CASSLDGRQETQYF
few,TRBV20-1,TRBD2,TRBJ2-1,CSARVTSGTREQFF
-,TRBV7-6,-,TRBJ2-5,CASSMAGETQYF
-,TRBV7-6,-,TRBJ1-6,CASSLGHGSYNSPLHF
-,TRBV29-1,-,TRBJ1-1,CSVAKRQVNTEAFF
few,TRBV3-1,-,TRBJ2-1,CASSQESLFF
few,TRBV5-5,-,TRBJ2-7,CASSDVGFEQYF
many,TRBV28,-,TRBJ1-5,CASSLGGNGNQPQHF
few,TRBV28,TRBD2,TRBJ2-1,CASRIAGGNNEQFF
few,TRBV24-1,-,TRBJ2-3,CATSDSSDTQYF
many,TRBV5-6,-,TRBJ2-3,CANPNTDTQYF
many,TRBV25-1,-,TRBJ2-5,CASSEARGGSETQYF
many,TRBV20-1,-,TRBJ1-5,CSARDPAGRRGNQPQHF
few,TRBV5-1,-,TRBJ2-1,CASSLTATRYNEQFF
few,TRBV15,-,TRBJ2-6,CCAPQRVFGANVLTF
-,TRBV10-3,TRBD1,TRBJ1-1,CAISSQGENTEAFF
few,TRBV6-1,-,TRBJ1-1,CASSLQGIANTEAFF
many,TRBV7-8,TRBD2,TRBJ2-3,CASSPHWEGLSRTDTQYF
many,TRBV20-1,-,TRBJ1-2,CSAIGGVYGYTF
many,TRBV5-4,-,TRBJ2-1,CASSLSYASEQFF
many,TRBV20-1,TRBD2,TRBJ2-1,CSASATSGVGEQFF
many,TRBV27,TRBD1,TRBJ2-7,CASARGQQGWYEQYF
-,TRBV4-3,-,TRBJ2-7,CASSQEVDLRSSHEQYF
few,TRBV6-5,-,TRBJ1-1,CASSYGGGRNTEAFF
many,TRBV7-2,TRBD1,TRBJ2-7,CASSSTGGYGYEQYF
many,TRBV20-1,-,TRBJ2-5,CSARAETSRETQYF
few,TRBV6-5,TRBD2,TRBJ2-3,CASRTGGYTQYF
few,TRBV3-1,TRBD2,TRBJ2-5,CASSRTTSGRKYQETQYF
-,TRBV7-9,-,TRBJ2-5,CASSLRRGGRETQYF
many,TRBV7-2,-,TRBJ1-2,CASTLSTGNYGYTF
-,TRBV25-1,TRBD2,TRBJ2-3,CASSELGTSGEEDTQYF
few,TRBV27,-,TRBJ2-3,CASSSYQTDTQYF
-,TRBV11-1,TRBD1,TRBJ2-7,CASSSRQGRMYF
few,TRBV7-2,-,TRBJ1-5,CASSSPYSNQPQHF
many,TRBV5-1,TRBD2,TRBJ2-5,CASSLVMTSGQETQYF
-,TRBV28,-,TRBJ2-5,CASSYVGETQYF
many,TRBV20-1,TRBD2,TRBJ2-1,CSARERGEQFF
-,TRBV9,-,TRBJ2-5,CASSVGWDKTQYF
few,TRBV6-2/TRBV6-3,-,TRBJ2-5,CASSYFGGETQYF
many,TRBV6-5,-,TRBJ1-4,CASKSRHVNEKLFF
few,TRBV27,-,TRBJ1-1,CASRYRANTEAFF
-,TRBV5-1,TRBD1,TRBJ1-6,CASSLGDRENSPLHF
few,TRBV6-4,TRBD1,TRBJ2-7,CASGGQGVVYEQYF
-,TRBV5-4,-,TRBJ2-7,CASSLGGFGFVGYEQYF
-,TRBV6-6,TRBD2,TRBJ2-1,CASNIAGELEQFF
few,TRBV28,TRBD1,TRBJ2-7,CASSLSSQGRNEQYF
-,TRBV7-3,TRBD2,TRBJ2-3,CASRLGFGLAGGPNTQYF
few,TRBV4-3,-,TRBJ2-4,CASSQEAGGLAKNIQYF
-,TRBV7-9,TRBD2,TRBJ2-1,CASSFPREAYEQFF